This record concerns one T cell receptor beta chain sequence. What it binds is not known. TCRdb keeps only in-frame clones here, not all; method: immunoSEQ multiplex PCR. The sample lists some 250,000 clones, about 80% occurring once. V dropped 6 bases and J dropped 3 bases, with 12 bases sitting between them. The length of the CDR3 is 14 residues. Germline assignment: CDR1 LNHDA and CDR2 SQIVND (reference sequence). The sample is drawn from a study of Tregs in tolerant kidney transplant recipients. CD4+CD25+CD127- Tregs, CD4+CD25- non-Tregs, CD4 and CD8 cells were sorted. Study-level points and caveats: Activated donor B cell expansion appeared to reveal the most relevant donor-specific TCRbeta repertoire. This study did not directly address biological reproducibility. The small number of patients limits these findings pending further validation.

The TCR was taken from a human donor in good health. This chain connects TRBV19 to TRBJ1-5; D may be TRBD1 (5 bases). The sequencing sample was made of CD4+ T cells from blood. CDR3 region: CASRGVGDNQPQHF. CDR3 nucleotides: TGTGCCAGTAGAGGGGTAGGGGACAATCAGCCCCAGCATTTT.